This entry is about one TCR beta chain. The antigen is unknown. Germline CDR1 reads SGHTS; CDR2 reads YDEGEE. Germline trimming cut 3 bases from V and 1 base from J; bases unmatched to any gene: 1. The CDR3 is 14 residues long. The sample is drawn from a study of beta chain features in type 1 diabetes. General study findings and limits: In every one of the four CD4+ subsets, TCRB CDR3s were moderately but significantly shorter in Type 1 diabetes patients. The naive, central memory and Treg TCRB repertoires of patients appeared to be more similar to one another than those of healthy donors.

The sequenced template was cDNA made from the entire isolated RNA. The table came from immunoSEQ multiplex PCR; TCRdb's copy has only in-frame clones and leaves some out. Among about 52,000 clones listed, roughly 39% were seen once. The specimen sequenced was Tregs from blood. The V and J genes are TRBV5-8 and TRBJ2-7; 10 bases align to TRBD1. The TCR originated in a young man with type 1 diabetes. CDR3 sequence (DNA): TGTGCCAGCAGCTGGGGACAGGGGTCCTACGAGCAGTACTTC. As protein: CASSWGQGSYEQYF.